This TCR beta chain comes out of a study of T cells in Graves' hyperthyroidism and ophthalmopathy. The source material, RNA transcripts, was used to amplify TCR beta CDR3 regions. HTBI primers were used for first-round RT-PCR of the TCR CDR3. TCRdb processed the multiplex PCR reads anew with MiXCR; each CDR3 protein has one entry. The data contain some 490,000 distinct CDR3 sequences, 20% to 25% of them singletons. Findings of the study overall: A model built on 13 V-J features separated ophthalmopathy from stable hyperthyroidism.

Germline V gene data show CDR1 as SGHAT and CDR2 as FQNNGV. The CDR3 contains 17 residues. Trimming cost V 5 bases and J 4 bases; bases outside gene matches: 9. In regard to this clonotype: Antigen: not known.

Exclusion of patients followed from uncontrolled infection, other autoimmune disease, pregnancy or lactation. In making diagnoses, clinical symptoms, serum thyroxine and TRAb, thyroid ultrasound and orbital computed tomography were all used. The material sequenced was blood. This clonotype was sampled from a woman in her 70s with Graves' ophthalmopathy. The chain has TRBV11-2 and TRBJ2-1; TRBD2 agrees at 12 bases. CDR3 region: CASSRGRTSGIYNEQFF. In DNA, the CDR3 is TGTGCCAGCAGCCGCGGGAGGACTAGCGGGATATACAATGAGCAGTTCTTC.